This section outlines one T cell receptor beta chain sequence together with its context. The V gene's germline CDR1 is SGDLS and CDR2 YYNGEE. The CDR3 length is 15 residues. V lost 0 bases, J lost 4 bases, and 4 bases stayed unmatched. Negative isolation yielded the CD8+ and CD4+ T cells, while FACS enriched the TEMRA cells. Random hexamers were used to reverse transcribe the RNA input (roughly 0.5 to 1 ug). TCRdb reprocessed the immunoSEQ multiplex PCR reads with MiXCR, giving one entry per CDR3 protein. The table has hundreds of thousands of distinct CDR3 sequences, around 93% seen once. The data originate from a study of CD8 T cells in Susac syndrome. Study summary: Active disease was present in six of the sequenced Susac syndrome patients, whereas roughly 8 of them were in remission.

The chain uses TRBV9 and TRBJ2-3, with 8 positions matching TRBD2. The sequencing input was CD4+ T cells from PBMCs. The source is a human donor with Susac syndrome. The CDR3 protein is CASSVEAGAPDTQYF. CDR3 sequence (DNA): TGTGCCAGCAGCGTAGAAGCGGGGGCACCAGATACGCAGTATTTT.